This T cell receptor beta chain is from a study of T cell responses to AZD1222 COVID-19 vaccine (dated by TCRdb to about 2021). About the full investigation: Because spike-specific TCR depth and breadth did not differ between the two schedules, AZD1222 recipients who got a second dose at roughly 4 weeks were pooled with those who got a second dose at roughly 12 weeks. A total of about 230 trial participants underwent TCR sequencing, of whom around 200 received two doses of AZD1222 and about 25 received two doses of the MenACWY control vaccine. Trial participants were enrolled into age subgroups of 18-55, 56-69 and 70-plus years, which contained approximately 150, 28 and 58 TCR-sequenced participants, respectively.

What the study reported, not specific to this receptor: Because no day 14 peak-response samples were available, repertoires were characterized only after the peak T cell response. Conclusions about previously exposed vaccinees are limited, since just 6 or 7 AZD1222 recipients were seropositive for SARS-CoV-2 at baseline. The whole spike protein was spanned by vaccine-associated CD4 TCRs, and dominant responses were seen in regions 160-218 and 743-854. After two AZD1222 doses, both the breadth and the depth of spike-specific TCRs were significantly higher than at day 0 and than in MenACWY recipients. Participants were mostly white British, with more females than males. The authors suggested clonal diversity may have been underestimated. Epitopes outside the regions mutated in the B.1.351 and B.1.1.7 variants were reportedly recognized by nearly half of the unique spike-specific TCRs. The 56-69-year group was small, and its depth increase did not reach significance, likely because of low power.

The junction shows trimming of 2 bases on V and 4 bases on J, plus 14 bases between the germline ends. CDR1 is given as MNHEY and CDR2 as SVGEGT, both from the germline V gene. The CDR3 contains 15 residues, cysteine and phenylalanine counted. The read is trimmed to its CDR3 DNA, 45 bases read in frame from base 1. The CDR3 regions of human TCRbeta chains were subjected to immunosequencing. Turning to the authors' computational methods: Repertoire TCRs were matched against a reference library of SARS-CoV-2-specific TCRs generated with the MIRA antigen-specificity platform. Breadth was defined as the fraction of unique TCRs that were SARS-CoV-2-associated. Depth was defined as the fraction of total T cells that were SARS-CoV-2-associated. Using the MIRA data, every spike-specific TCR was mapped to the spike region that the TCR reacted to and assigned to either a CD4 or a CD8 class. Log10-transformed breadth and depth values were compared by one-way ANOVA with Sidak's multiple comparisons tests. The table was pulled from immuneACCESS by TCRdb, which kept in-frame rearrangements only. Such tables lose some clones; where checked, under half of the loss comes from unresolved V genes, and the rest has no known cause. V, J and clone size derive from that table, while D and trimming were established from the DNA sequence. This sample has 90,000 to 140,000 clones in its table, and 88% of those were observed once. In total, the top ten clones hold 9.1% of the sample.

Taken with the paper, the label for time point translates to: baseline before first vaccination. Vaccinee samples came from UK trials COV001 and COV002, including a single-blind randomized controlled phase 2/3 trial of AZD1222 (ChAdOx1 nCoV-19) in healthy adults. For TCRbeta chain sequencing, PBMC samples from trial participants were taken at day 0 and at day 28 after the second dose. With respect to this clone: The target of this receptor is not known. One base away there is no much larger clone; base qualities are not given.

The sample here was peripheral blood, taken on day 0 of AZD1222 vaccination. This TCR derives from an adult in good health. The chain is assembled from TRBV6-2 or TRBV6-3 and TRBJ1-2, with TRBD1 tentatively as D gene (5 bases match). CDR3 protein: CASSYLPTAGYGYTF. The DNA sequence is given as TGTGCCAGCAGTTACCTCCCGACAGCTGGCTATGGCTACACCTTC.